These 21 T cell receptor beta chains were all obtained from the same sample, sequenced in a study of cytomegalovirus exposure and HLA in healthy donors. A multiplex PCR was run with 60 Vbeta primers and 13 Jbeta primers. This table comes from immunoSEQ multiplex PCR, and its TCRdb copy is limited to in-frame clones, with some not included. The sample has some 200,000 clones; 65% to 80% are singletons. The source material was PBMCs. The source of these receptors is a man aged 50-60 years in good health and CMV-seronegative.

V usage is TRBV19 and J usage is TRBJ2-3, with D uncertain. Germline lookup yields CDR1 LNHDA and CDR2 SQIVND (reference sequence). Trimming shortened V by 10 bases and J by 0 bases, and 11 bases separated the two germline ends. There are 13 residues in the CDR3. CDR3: CATTRRSTDTQYF. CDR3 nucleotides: TGTGCCACCACCCGGCGGAGCACAGATACGCAGTATTTT. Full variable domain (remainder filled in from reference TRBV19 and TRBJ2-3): DGGITQSPKYLFRKEGQNVTLSCEQNLNHDAMYWYRQDPGQGLRLIYYSQIVNDFQKGDIAEGYSVSREKKESFPLTVTSAQKNPTAFYLCATTRRSTDTQYFGPGTRLTVL.

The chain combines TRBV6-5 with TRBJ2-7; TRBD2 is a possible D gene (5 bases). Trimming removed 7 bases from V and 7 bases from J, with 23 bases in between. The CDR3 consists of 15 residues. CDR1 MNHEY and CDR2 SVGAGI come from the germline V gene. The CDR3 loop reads CASTPSGSLGKEQYF. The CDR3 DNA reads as TGTGCCAGCACGCCAAGCGGCTCCCTCGGGAAAGAGCAGTACTTC.

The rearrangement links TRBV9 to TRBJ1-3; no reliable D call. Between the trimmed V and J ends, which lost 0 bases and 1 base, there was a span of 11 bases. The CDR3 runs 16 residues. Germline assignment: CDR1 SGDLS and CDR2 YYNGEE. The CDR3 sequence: CASSVGGLRSGNTIYF. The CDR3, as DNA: TGTGCCAGCAGCGTAGGAGGTCTTAGGTCTGGAAACACCATATATTTT.

In DNA form, the CDR3 reads TGTGCCAGCGGCATTCCGGAACAGGAGGGGTTTTGGTACGAGCAGTACTTC. Translated: CASGIPEQEGFWYEQYF. This chain connects TRBV27 to TRBJ2-7; weak D call: TRBD2 (6 bases). This CDR3 spans 17 amino acids. Germline values: CDR1 MNHEY, CDR2 SMNVEV (reference sequence). Deletions cut 8 bases from V and 4 bases from J, with 27 bases between.

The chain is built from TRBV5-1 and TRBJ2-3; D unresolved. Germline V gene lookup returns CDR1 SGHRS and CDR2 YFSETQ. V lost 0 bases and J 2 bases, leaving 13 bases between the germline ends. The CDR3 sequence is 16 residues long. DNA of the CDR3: TGCGCCAGCAGCTTGGGAGGATTAGCTACCACAGATACGCAGTATTTT. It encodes CASSLGGLATTDTQYF.

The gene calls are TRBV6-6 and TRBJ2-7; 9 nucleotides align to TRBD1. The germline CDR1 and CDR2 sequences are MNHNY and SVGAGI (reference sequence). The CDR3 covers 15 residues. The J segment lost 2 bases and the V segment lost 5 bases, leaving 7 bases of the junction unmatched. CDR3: CASSGGDRVAYEQYF. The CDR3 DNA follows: TGTGCCAGCAGTGGAGGGGACAGGGTCGCCTACGAGCAGTACTTC.

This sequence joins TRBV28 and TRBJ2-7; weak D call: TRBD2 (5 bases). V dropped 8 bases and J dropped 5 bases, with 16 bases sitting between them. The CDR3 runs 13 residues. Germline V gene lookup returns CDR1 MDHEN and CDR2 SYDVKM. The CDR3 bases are TGTGCCAGCTGCCCCCCCCGTAGCGACGAGCAGTACTTC. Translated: CASCPPRSDEQYF.

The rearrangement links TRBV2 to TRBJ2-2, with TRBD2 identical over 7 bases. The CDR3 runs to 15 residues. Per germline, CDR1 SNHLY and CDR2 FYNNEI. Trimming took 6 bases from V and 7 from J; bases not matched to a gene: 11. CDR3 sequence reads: CASRMASGSGGELFF. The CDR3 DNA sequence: TGTGCCAGCAGGATGGCTAGCGGTTCGGGCGGGGAGCTGTTTTTT.

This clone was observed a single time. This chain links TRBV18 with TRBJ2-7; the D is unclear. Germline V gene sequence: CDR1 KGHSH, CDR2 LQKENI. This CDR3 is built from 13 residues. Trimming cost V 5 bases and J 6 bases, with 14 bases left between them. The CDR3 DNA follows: TGTGCCAGCTCAAAAGATGATCTAGGCGAGCAGTACTTC. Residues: CASSKDDLGEQYF.

The CDR3 protein is CASSDRGGQGVDSQYF. CDR3 nucleotides: TGTGCCAGCAGTGATAGAGGGGGGCAGGGGGTGGACAGTCAGTACTTC. J is TRBJ2-4 and V is TRBV2, with D perhaps TRBD1 (7 bases). Germline-derived CDR1 and CDR2 are SNHLY and FYNNEI. The CDR3 spans 16 residues. V dropped 3 bases and J dropped 12 bases, with 24 bases sitting between them.

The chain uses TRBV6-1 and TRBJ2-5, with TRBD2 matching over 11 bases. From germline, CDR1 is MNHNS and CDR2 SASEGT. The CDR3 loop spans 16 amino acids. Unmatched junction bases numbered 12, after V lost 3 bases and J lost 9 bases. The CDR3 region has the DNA TGTGCCAGCAGTGACGTAGCGGGAGGGCCGGGGATGCCCCAGTACTTC. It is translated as CASSDVAGGPGMPQYF.

CDR3 sequence: CASSKTGPGGNQPQHF. CDR3 DNA sequence: TGTGCCAGCAGTAAGACAGGGCCGGGGGGCAATCAGCCCCAGCATTTT. The V call is TRBV27, the J call TRBJ1-5; 7 nucleotides agree with TRBD1. The CDR3 has 16 amino acids. After removal of 5 bases from V and 2 bases from J, the junction contained 9 bases not matched to a gene. The V gene's germline CDR1 is MNHEY and CDR2 SMNVEV (reference sequence).

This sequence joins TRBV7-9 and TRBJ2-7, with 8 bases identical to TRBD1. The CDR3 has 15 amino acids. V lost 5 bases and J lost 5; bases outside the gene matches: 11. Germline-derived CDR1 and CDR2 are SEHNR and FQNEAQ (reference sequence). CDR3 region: CASSPSGQGFDEQYF. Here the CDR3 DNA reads TGTGCCAGCAGCCCGTCCGGACAGGGTTTTGACGAGCAGTACTTC.

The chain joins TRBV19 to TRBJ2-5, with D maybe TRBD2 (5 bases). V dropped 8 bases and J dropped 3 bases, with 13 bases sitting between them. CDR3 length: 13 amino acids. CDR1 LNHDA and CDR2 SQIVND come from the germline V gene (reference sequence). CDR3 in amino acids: CASEGGEEETQYF. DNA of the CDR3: TGTGCCAGTGAAGGAGGAGAGGAAGAGACCCAGTACTTC.

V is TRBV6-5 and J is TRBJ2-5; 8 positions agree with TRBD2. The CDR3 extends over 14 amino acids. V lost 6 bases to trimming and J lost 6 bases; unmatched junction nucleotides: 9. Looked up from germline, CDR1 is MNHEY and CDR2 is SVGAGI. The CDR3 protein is CASSDSGRGKTQYF. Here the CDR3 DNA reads TGTGCCAGCAGCGACAGCGGGAGAGGAAAGACCCAGTACTTC.

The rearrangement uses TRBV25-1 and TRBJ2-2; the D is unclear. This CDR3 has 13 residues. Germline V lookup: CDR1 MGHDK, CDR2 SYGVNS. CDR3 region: CGSSAYNTGELFF. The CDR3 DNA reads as TGTGGCTCTTCAGCGTACAACACCGGGGAGCTGTTTTTT.

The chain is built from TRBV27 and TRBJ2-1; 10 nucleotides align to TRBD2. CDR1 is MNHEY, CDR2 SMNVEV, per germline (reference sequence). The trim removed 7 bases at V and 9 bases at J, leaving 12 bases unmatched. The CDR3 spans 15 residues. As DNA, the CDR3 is TGTGCCAGCAATAAAGGACTAGCGGCCGGGGGTGAGCAGTTCTTC. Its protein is CASNKGLAAGGEQFF.

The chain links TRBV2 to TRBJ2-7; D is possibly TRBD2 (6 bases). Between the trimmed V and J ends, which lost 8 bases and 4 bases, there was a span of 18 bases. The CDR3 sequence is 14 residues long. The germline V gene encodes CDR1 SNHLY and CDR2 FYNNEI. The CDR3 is CASEFSGTKYEQYF. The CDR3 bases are TGTGCCAGCGAGTTTAGCGGAACTAAATACGAGCAGTACTTC.

CDR3 protein: CASSAPRTSGRNTGELFF. DNA for the CDR3: TGTGCCAGCAGCGCGCCCAGGACTAGCGGGAGGAACACCGGGGAGCTGTTTTTT. This chain uses TRBV9 with TRBJ2-2, with 13 bases identical to TRBD2. CDR3 size: 18 residues. The germline V gene has CDR1 SGDLS and CDR2 YYNGEE. The junction had 6 bases not matched to a gene; V was cut back by 3 bases and J by 1 base.

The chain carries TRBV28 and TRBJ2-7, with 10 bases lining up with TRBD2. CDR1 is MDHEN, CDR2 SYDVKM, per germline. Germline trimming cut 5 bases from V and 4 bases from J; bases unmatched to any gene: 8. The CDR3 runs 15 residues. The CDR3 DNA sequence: TGTGCCAGCAGTGACCTGGGGACTAGCGATTACGAGCAGTACTTC. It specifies CASSDLGTSDYEQYF.

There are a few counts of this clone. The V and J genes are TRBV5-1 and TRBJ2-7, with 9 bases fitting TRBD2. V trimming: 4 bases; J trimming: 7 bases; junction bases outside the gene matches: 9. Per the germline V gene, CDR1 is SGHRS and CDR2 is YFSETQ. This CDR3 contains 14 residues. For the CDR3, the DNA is TGCGCCAGCAGCCAGGCCCTAGCGGGAAAAGAGCAGTACTTC. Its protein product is CASSQALAGKEQYF.